This T cell receptor (beta chain) was sequenced in a study of shared clonotypes between healthy human individuals. This clone was detected a few times. The protocol was immunoSEQ multiplex PCR, while the TCRdb copy is restricted to in-frame clones and leaves out a portion. The data hold 400,000 to 600,000 clones, with nearly 80% observed a single time. V was pared by 5 bases and J by 8 bases, with 9 bases of the junction left unmatched. The CDR3 has 16 amino acids. Germline CDR1 reads LNHDA; CDR2 reads SQIVND (reference sequence). The sequenced sample consisted of PBMCs. The J gene is TRBJ2-2, the V gene TRBV19; 12 bases fit TRBD2. The clonotype originates from a woman in her forties in good health. Some clones in this sample may be carry-over from other donors' samples. The CDR3 region has the DNA TGTGCCAGTAGTCCTCGACTAGCGGGAGAGGGGGGGGAGCTGTTTTTT. Protein product: CASSPRLAGEGGELFF.